The 26 T cell receptor beta chains in this list originate from one sample, sequenced in a study of early stage breast cancer tumors. TCRdb keeps only in-frame clones here, not all; method: immunoSEQ multiplex PCR. Here the sample spans under 75,000 clones, about 80% being singletons. Input material: blood. The receptor source for this set is a person aged 25 to 39 with breast cancer.

A note on this clone: Other DNA sequences in the sample encode the same CDR3. The V and J genes are TRBV5-1 and TRBJ2-3, with D unclear. With 0 bases removed from V and 4 bases from J, the gap between germline ends came to 3 bases. This CDR3 region has 12 residues. The germline gives CDR1 SGHRS, CDR2 YFSETQ. The CDR3 spells CASSLGADTQYF. DNA for the CDR3: TGCGCCAGCAGCTTGGGGGCAGATACGCAGTATTTT.

This clone was seen a handful of times. This chain uses TRBV6-1 with TRBJ1-1, with D tentatively TRBD1 (5 bases). The V and J ends lost 3 bases and 7 bases respectively, with 9 bases between them. The CDR3 is 12 residues long. Germline-derived CDR1 and CDR2 are MNHNS and SASEGT. This CDR3 reads CASSELRGEAFF. The CDR3 DNA is TGTGCCAGCAGTGAGTTAAGGGGTGAAGCTTTCTTT.

This chain connects TRBV19 to TRBJ2-1; 8 bases are shared with TRBD2. This CDR3 is built from 17 residues. Germline V CDR1 and CDR2: LNHDA, SQIVND (reference sequence). J was trimmed by 8 bases and V by 2 bases; bases with no gene match: 14. CDR3 region: CASSIPRTSIYSDEQFF. CDR3 DNA: TGTGCCAGTAGTATACCCCGGACTAGCATATATTCGGATGAGCAGTTCTTC.

This chain connects TRBV7-8 to TRBJ2-7, with TRBD2 matching 8 bases. CDR1 is SGHVS, CDR2 FQNEAQ, per germline. V lost 4 bases, J lost 5 bases, and 10 bases stayed unmatched. The CDR3 length is 15 residues. CDR3 sequence: CASSWGLVGPHEQYF. CDR3 in DNA: TGTGCCAGCAGCTGGGGACTAGTAGGCCCCCACGAGCAGTACTTC.

The V gene is TRBV19, the J gene TRBJ2-1, with TRBD2 matching 12 bases. Germline CDR1 is LNHDA and CDR2 is SQIVND (reference sequence). This CDR3 is 14 amino acids long. V gave up 6 bases and J gave up 8 bases; unmatched junction bases: 5. The CDR3 reads CASSSGLAGYEQFF. The CDR3 bases are TGTGCCAGTAGCTCGGGACTAGCGGGCTATGAGCAGTTCTTC.

This clone has ten or more counts. The genes are TRBV29-1 and TRBJ2-7; D is possibly TRBD2 (6 bases). The V end lost 6 bases, the J end lost 3 bases, and 18 bases lay between the germline ends. Germline CDR1 and CDR2: SQVTM and ANQGSEA. The CDR3 loop spans 14 amino acids. CDR3: CSVLRVGGVYEQYF. In DNA, the CDR3 is TGCAGCGTCCTACGGGTCGGGGGAGTCTACGAGCAGTACTTC.

The V gene is TRBV7-2, the J gene TRBJ1-5, with TRBD1 as a possible D gene (5 bases). Germline V gene lookup returns CDR1 SGHTA and CDR2 FQGNSA. This CDR3 is built from 15 residues. V dropped 2 bases and J dropped 0 bases, with 8 bases sitting between them. The CDR3 nucleotides read TGTGCCAGCAGCTTAATAGGGGATAGCAATCAGCCCCAGCATTTT. Translating gives CASSLIGDSNQPQHF.

The chain combines TRBV30 with TRBJ2-1; 8 nucleotides match TRBD2. The CDR3 length is 15 residues. With V trimmed by 5 bases and J by 6 bases, 12 bases remained unmatched. CDR1 GTSNPN and CDR2 SVGIG come from the germline V gene (reference sequence). The CDR3: CAWGLIAGYSNEQFF. CDR3 DNA sequence: TGTGCCTGGGGGTTGATAGCGGGATACAGCAATGAGCAGTTCTTC.

The J gene is TRBJ2-5, the V gene TRBV19, with D possibly called TRBD1 or TRBD2 (6 bases each). Deletions cut 3 bases from V and 2 bases from J, with 10 bases between. The CDR3 covers 14 residues. The germline gives CDR1 LNHDA, CDR2 SQIVND (reference sequence). The CDR3 DNA sequence: TGTGCCAGTAGTATGGGGGGCGTTCAAGAGACCCAGTACTTC. This codes for CASSMGGVQETQYF.

This clone was seen more than once but under ten times. The rearrangement links TRBV11-2 to TRBJ2-7; D is undetermined. The CDR3 extends over 13 amino acids. V was shortened by 0 bases and J by 0 bases, with 3 bases between the two germline ends. From germline, CDR1 is SGHAT and CDR2 FQNNGV. The CDR3, as DNA: TGTGCCAGCAGCTTAGATGACTCCTACGAGCAGTACTTC. This gives the protein CASSLDDSYEQYF. The variable domain in full, with the rest retrieved from reference TRBV11-2 and TRBJ2-7, is EAGVAQSPRYKIIEKRQSVAFWCNPISGHATLYWYQQILGQGPKLLIQFQNNGVVDDSQLPKDRFSAERLKGVDSTLKIQPAKLEDSAVYLCASSLDDSYEQYFGPGTRLTVT.

This chain links TRBV6-6 with TRBJ1-3; no clear D. This CDR3 has 15 residues. V dropped 7 bases and J dropped 0 bases, with 13 bases sitting between them. Germline lookup yields CDR1 MNHNY and CDR2 SVGAGI (reference sequence). The CDR3 is CASIPGPSSGNTIYF. The CDR3 nucleotides are TGTGCCAGCATCCCAGGACCGAGCTCTGGAAACACCATATATTTT.

This rearrangement joins TRBV2 to TRBJ1-3; TRBD1 aligns across 7 bases. Germline CDR1 is SNHLY and CDR2 is FYNNEI. The CDR3 length is 15 residues. With 4 bases clipped from V and 0 bases from J, the junction kept 3 bases outside the gene matches. The CDR3 protein is CASSVGTVSGNTIYF. In nucleotides, the CDR3 is TGTGCCAGCAGTGTTGGGACAGTCTCTGGAAACACCATATATTTT. The variable domain in full, with the rest retrieved from reference TRBV2 and TRBJ1-3, is EPEVTQTPSHQVTQMGQEVILRCVPISNHLYFYWYRQILGQKVEFLVSFYNNEISEKSEIFDDQFSVERPDGSNFTLKIRSTKLEDSAMYFCASSVGTVSGNTIYFGEGSWLTVV.

This chain links TRBV4-2 with TRBJ2-1; maybe TRBD2 (6 bases). The V and J ends lost 0 bases and 6 bases respectively, with 12 bases between them. The CDR3 totals 15 residues. The V gene's germline CDR1 is LGHNA and CDR2 YNFKEQ. The CDR3 DNA sequence: TGTGCCAGCAGCCAAGACGGAGGGCTTCCCAATGAGCAGTTCTTC. It yields the protein CASSQDGGLPNEQFF.

V and J are TRBV9 and TRBJ2-1; 11 bases align to TRBD2. The trim removed 5 bases at V and 7 bases at J, leaving 5 bases unmatched. The V gene's germline CDR1 is SGDLS and CDR2 YYNGEE. The CDR3 has 14 residues. CDR3 in DNA: TGTGCCAGCAGTCTACTAGCGGGAGATAATGAGCAGTTCTTC. Translating it yields CASSLLAGDNEQFF.

This clone was seen a single time. This chain connects TRBV5-4 to TRBJ2-5; D is uncertain. This CDR3 contains 15 residues. Trimming left V 4 bases short and J 1 base short, with 14 bases between. Per the germline V gene, CDR1 is SGHNT and CDR2 is YYREEE (reference sequence). CDR3 protein: CASSPSRGAQETQYF. Written as DNA, the CDR3 is TGTGCCAGCAGCCCCTCACGCGGAGCCCAAGAGACCCAGTACTTC.

This clone was recorded a few times. The rearrangement uses TRBV7-2 and TRBJ2-5; D might be TRBD2 (6 bases). V lost 5 bases and J lost 7, with 20 bases in between. CDR1 is SGHTA and CDR2 is FQGNSA in the germline V gene. The CDR3 spans 15 residues. The CDR3 DNA sequence: TGTGCCAGCAGCCCCGGGACTGCGAAGTGGTGGACCCAGTACTTC. This gives the protein CASSPGTAKWWTQYF. The variable domain in full, completed from reference TRBV7-2 and TRBJ2-5, reads GAGVSQSPSNKVTEKGKDVELRCDPISGHTALYWYRQSLGQGLEFLIYFQGNSAPDKSGLPSDRFSAERTGGSVSTLTIQRTQQEDSAVYLCASSPGTAKWWTQYFGPGTRLLVL.

This chain's CDR3 is CASSESGSSLGGQFF. The CDR3 DNA follows: TGTGCCAGCAGTGAGAGCGGGAGTTCTCTTGGGGGGCAGTTCTTC. The chain links TRBV6-1 to TRBJ2-1; 8 bases line up with TRBD2. Germline V gene data show CDR1 as MNHNS and CDR2 as SASEGT. This CDR3 is 15 amino acids long. V shed 3 bases and J 12 bases; nucleotides not matched to a gene: 13.

V gene TRBV7-9 combines with J gene TRBJ2-3, with a tentative D call TRBD1 (6 bases). Germline V gene sequence: CDR1 SEHNR, CDR2 FQNEAQ (reference sequence). CDR3 length equals 14 residues. V was clipped by 3 bases and J by 7 bases, with 14 bases between them. CDR3 bases: TGTGCCAGCAGCTTCTTACCGGGACACTATACGCAGTATTTT. It is translated as CASSFLPGHYTQYF.

V is TRBV18 and J is TRBJ2-1; 8 positions match TRBD1. Germline-derived CDR1 and CDR2 are KGHSH and LQKENI. The CDR3 is 16 amino acids. With 3 bases clipped from V and 0 bases from J, the junction kept 4 bases outside the gene matches. CDR3 DNA: TGTGCCAGCTCACCCGGACAGGGTAGCTCCTACAATGAGCAGTTCTTC. Amino acid sequence: CASSPGQGSSYNEQFF.

The V call is TRBV12-5, the J call TRBJ1-5, with a weak D call TRBD1 (6 bases). Germline CDR1 is LGHNT and CDR2 is FRNRAP. This CDR3 comprises 18 residues. V lost 6 bases and J 1 base, leaving 22 bases between the germline ends. This CDR3 reads CASGSPRGAAGSNQPQHF. The CDR3 DNA sequence: TGTGCTAGTGGGAGTCCACGGGGGGCCGCGGGGAGCAATCAGCCCCAGCATTTT.

In its sample, this clone was seen a few times. This chain uses TRBV5-1 with TRBJ2-1; no clear D gene. Germline V gene lookup returns CDR1 SGHRS and CDR2 YFSETQ. There are 12 residues in the CDR3. V was trimmed by 3 bases and J by 4 bases, leaving 5 bases between them. CDR3 amino acids: CASSYEYNEQFF. DNA of the CDR3: TGCGCCAGCAGCTATGAATACAATGAGCAGTTCTTC.

V usage is TRBV7-9 and J usage is TRBJ2-7; D is uncertain. V gave up 5 bases and J gave up 0 bases, with 11 bases separating them. The length of the CDR3 is 14 residues. Germline CDR1 and CDR2: SEHNR and FQNEAQ (reference sequence). The chain's CDR3 is CASSPFGDSYEQYF. The CDR3 region has the DNA TGTGCCAGCAGCCCCTTTGGTGACTCCTACGAGCAGTACTTC. The entire variable domain, with the rest obtained from reference TRBV7-9 and TRBJ2-7, is as follows: DTGVSQNPRHKITKRGQNVTFRCDPISEHNRLYWYRQTLGQGPEFLTYFQNEAQLEKSRLLSDRFSAERPKGSFSTLEIQRTEQGDSAMYLCASSPFGDSYEQYFGPGTRLTVT.

This rearrangement joins TRBV6-5 to TRBJ1-1, with a possible D match to TRBD1 (5 bases). The CDR3 sequence is 13 residues long. Germline values: CDR1 MNHEY, CDR2 SVGAGI. V lost 4 bases, J lost 1 base, and 7 bases lay in between. The CDR3 DNA follows: TGTGCCAGCAGTTCGGGGGAGAACACTGAAGCTTTCTTT. It specifies CASSSGENTEAFF.

This chain connects TRBV7-7 to TRBJ2-2, with a tentative D call TRBD1 (6 bases). Germline CDR1 reads SSHAT; CDR2 reads FNYEAQ (reference sequence). The CDR3 has 13 amino acids. Between the trimmed V and J ends, which lost 5 bases and 5 bases, there was a span of 9 bases. The CDR3 region is CASSPDRTGELFF. The CDR3 bases are TGTGCCAGCAGCCCAGACAGGACCGGGGAGCTGTTTTTT. The full variable domain, with the rest looked up from reference TRBV7-7 and TRBJ2-2, is GAGVSQSPRYKVTKRGQDVTLRCDPISSHATLYWYQQALGQGPEFLTYFNYEAQPDKSGLPSDRFSAERPEGSISTLTIQRTEQRDSAMYRCASSPDRTGELFFGEGSRLTVL.

The rearrangement joins TRBV19 to TRBJ1-2; no clear D. CDR3 size: 14 residues. V lost 9 bases and J 4 bases, leaving 18 bases between the germline ends. The germline gives CDR1 LNHDA, CDR2 SQIVND (reference sequence). CDR3: CARGPRTESYGYTF. The DNA for the CDR3 is TGTGCCAGAGGCCCAAGGACGGAAAGCTATGGCTACACCTTC.

This sequence joins TRBV5-1 and TRBJ1-2; D is perhaps TRBD1 (6 bases). The V and J ends lost 3 bases and 2 bases respectively, with 20 bases between them. Per the germline V gene, CDR1 is SGHRS and CDR2 is YFSETQ. This CDR3 region has 17 residues. CDR3 in DNA: TGCGCCAGCAGCTCAAGCACTGTACCGGGACAAAACTATGGCTACACCTTC. It specifies CASSSSTVPGQNYGYTF.